This T cell receptor (beta chain) was documented in a study of T cell responses to AZD1222 COVID-19 vaccine. Profiled with immunoSEQ multiplex PCR; TCRdb holds only in-frame clones, not every one. The sample has over 45,000 clones; 70% to 90% are singletons. The CDR3 runs to 16 residues. Germline V gene lookup returns CDR1 MNHEY and CDR2 SVGAGI. V was shortened by 0 bases and J by 5 bases, with 16 bases between the two germline ends. With respect to this clone: What it recognizes is unknown.

Study-level results: Only a handful of AZD1222 recipients were seropositive at baseline.

The rearrangement joins TRBV6-5 to TRBJ1-2; possibly TRBD1 for D (6 bases). This receptor was obtained from an adult in good health. The source material was peripheral blood, sampled on day 0 of AZD1222 vaccination. CDR3 nucleotides: TGTGCCAGCAGTTACTCGACAGCACAGGGAGGTTATGGCTACACCTTC. It specifies CASSYSTAQGGYGYTF.